This T cell receptor (beta chain) was identified during a study of cytomegalovirus exposure and HLA in healthy donors. Study-level findings and limits: Whilst most TCR sequences proved rare, a subset of public TCRs occurred across many donors.

The junction had 3 bases not matched to a gene; V was cut back by 3 bases and J by 6 bases. The CDR3 is 15 amino acids. Per germline, CDR1 SNHLY and CDR2 FYNNEI. A word on this clone: Its antigen is undetermined.

The protocol was immunoSEQ multiplex PCR, while the TCRdb copy is restricted to in-frame clones and leaves out a portion. The data show over 200,000 clones, 70% to 90% seen once. The sample consisted of PBMCs. This TCR derives from a woman aged 18 to 35 in good health and CMV-seronegative. The chain recombines TRBV2 with TRBJ2-4; 12 bases line up with TRBD1. The CDR3 DNA reads as TGTGCCAGCAGTGAGGGGACAGGGGGCTCAAACATTCAGTACTTC. Its protein product is CASSEGTGGSNIQYF.